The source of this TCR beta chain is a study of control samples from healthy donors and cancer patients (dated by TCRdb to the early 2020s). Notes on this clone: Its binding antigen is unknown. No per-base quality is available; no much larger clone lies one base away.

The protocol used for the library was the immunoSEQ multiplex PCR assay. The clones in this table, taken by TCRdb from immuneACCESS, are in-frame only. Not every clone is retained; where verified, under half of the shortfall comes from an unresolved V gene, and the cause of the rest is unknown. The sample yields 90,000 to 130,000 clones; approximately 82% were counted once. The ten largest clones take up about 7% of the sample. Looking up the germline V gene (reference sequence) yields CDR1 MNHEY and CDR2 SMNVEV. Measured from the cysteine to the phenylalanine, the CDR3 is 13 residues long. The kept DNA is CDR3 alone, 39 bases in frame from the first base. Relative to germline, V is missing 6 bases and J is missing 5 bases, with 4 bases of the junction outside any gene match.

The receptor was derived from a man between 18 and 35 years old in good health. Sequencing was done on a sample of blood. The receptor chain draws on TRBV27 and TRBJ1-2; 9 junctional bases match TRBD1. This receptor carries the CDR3 CASSRDREYGYTF. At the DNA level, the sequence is TGTGCCAGCAGCCGGGACAGGGAATATGGCTACACCTTC.